This is a list of T cell receptor beta chains from one sample in a study of T cells after posttransplantation cyclophosphamide. The method was immunoSEQ multiplex PCR; TCRdb's version includes in-frame clones alone and lacks a portion of them. The sample contains approximately 15,000 clones, about 82% of which appear only once. The material sequenced was PBMCs, taken around 64 weeks after allogeneic stem cell transplant with calcineurin inhibitor and methotrexate. These receptors all come from a male patient between 25 and 40 years old who received an allogeneic stem cell transplant from an unrelated donor, was CMV-positive, and had acute and chronic GVHD. A share of the T cells may be of graft donor origin. Each CDR3 is given with its conserved first and last residue. Each record gives: J gene, V gene, clone size, D gene, CDR3 DNA, CDR3 protein. A D gene is named only where the DNA matches it firmly. Clone size is not always given. Where it is, it says once, few, many or a class for expanded clones.

TRBJ2-2	TRBV28	NA	NA	TGTGCCAGCAGCAAGTTAGGAGCAGGGAAAAGGGGCACCGGGGAGCTGTTTTTT	CASSKLGAGKRGTGELFF
TRBJ2-7	TRBV11-2	NA	NA	TGTGCCAGCAGCCCGGGACTTGGCCCCTACGAGCAGTACTTC	CASSPGLGPYEQYF
TRBJ2-1	TRBV12-5	NA	TRBD2	TGTGCTAGTGGTTTGGCAGACCTAGCGGGAGAATCCATCCAGTTCTTC	CASGLADLAGESIQFF
TRBJ1-2	TRBV9	NA	TRBD1	TGTGCCAGCAGCGCCTCGGACAGGGAAGATGGCTACACCTTC	CASSASDREDGYTF
TRBJ1-2	TRBV5-6	NA	NA	TGTGCCAGCAGCTCACGTGACAGCTATGGCTACACCTTC	CASSSRDSYGYTF
TRBJ2-1	TRBV5-1	NA	NA	TGCGCCAGCAGCGCGGTAGATGTTCGTCATGAGCAGTTCTTC	CASSAVDVRHEQFF
TRBJ1-2	TRBV7-2	NA	NA	TGTGCCAGCAGCTTAGCGAGCCGGGAGGTCGGCTACACCTTC	CASSLASREVGYTF
TRBJ1-1	TRBV5-8	NA	NA	TGTGCCAGCAGCTTGGCAGGGACACATAACACTGAAGCTTTCTTT	CASSLAGTHNTEAFF
TRBJ1-4	TRBV7-8	NA	TRBD1	TGTGCCAGCAGTGACGGGACAGGGTATGGTGAAAAACTGTTTTTT	CASSDGTGYGEKLFF
TRBJ2-7	TRBV6-1	NA	TRBD2	TGTGCCAGCCAAATAGCGGGTAGCTCCTACGAGCAGTACTTC	CASQIAGSSYEQYF
TRBJ1-2	TRBV5-3	NA	NA	TGTGCCAGGCGGGGAGGGACCTATGGCTACACCTTC	CARRGGTYGYTF
TRBJ1-1	TRBV10-3	few	NA	TGTGCCATCAGTGAAGTTCAGGGAGAAGCTTTCTTT	CAISEVQGEAFF
TRBJ2-1	TRBV7-8	few	NA	TGTGCCAGCAGCCCTACGGGCGGAGGCTCCTACAATGAGCAGTTCTTC	CASSPTGGGSYNEQFF
TRBJ2-7	TRBV18	few	TRBD1	TGTGCCAGCTCAGCCGGGACAGACGGCTACGAGCAGTACTTC	CASSAGTDGYEQYF
TRBJ2-1	TRBV5-6	NA	TRBD1	TGTGCCAGCAGCTTTGGGACAGGGAGCTACAATGAGCAGTTCTTC	CASSFGTGSYNEQFF
TRBJ2-1	TRBV7-2	NA	NA	TGTGCCAGCACTCCCCCGGTTAGCGGTCTCAATGAGCAGTTCTTC	CASTPPVSGLNEQFF
TRBJ2-1	TRBV4-2	NA	NA	TGTGCCAGCAGCAACGGAGAATACAATGAGCAGTTCTTC	CASSNGEYNEQFF
TRBJ1-3	TRBV5-5	NA	NA	TGTGCCAGCAGCTTGTTGTACAAATTCTCTGGAAACACCATATATTTT	CASSLLYKFSGNTIYF
TRBJ1-1	TRBV7-9	NA	TRBD1	TGTGCCAGCAGCGTCGACAGGGGGAACACTGAAGCTTTCTTT	CASSVDRGNTEAFF
TRBJ2-7	TRBV27	NA	NA	TGTGCCAGCAGGCTTTATAGCGGCGCCTACGAGCAGTACTTC	CASRLYSGAYEQYF
TRBJ1-4	TRBV6-5	NA	TRBD1	TGTGCCAGCAGCGGCCGGGACAGTGGAGAAAAACTGTTTTTT	CASSGRDSGEKLFF
TRBJ2-5	TRBV6-5	NA	TRBD1	TGTGCCAGCAGTTACTCGGGGGATGACAGGGGGGAGACCCAGTACTTC	CASSYSGDDRGETQYF
TRBJ2-1	TRBV7-6	once	NA	TGTGCCAGCAGCTTTAGGGGGAGGGATGAGCAGTTCTTC	CASSFRGRDEQFF
TRBJ2-5	TRBV21-1	NA	NA	TGTGCCAGCAGCAAACGGACAGGGGGCCCCCTGTACCAAGAGACCCAGTACTTC	CASSKRTGGPLYQETQYF
TRBJ1-1	TRBV5-4	NA	TRBD1	TGTGCCAGCACCCTGCGTCAGGGGGAGAGGTCTGAAGCTTTCTTT	CASTLRQGERSEAFF
TRBJ1-5	TRBV28	NA	TRBD1	TGTGCCAGCAGCCCATTGCCGGGACAGGCCTTCTGGAGACAGCCCCAGCATTTT	CASSPLPGQAFWRQPQHF
TRBJ2-3	TRBV4-3	NA	TRBD2	TGCGCCAGCAGCCAGGGAGGACTAGCCACAGATACGCAGTATTTT	CASSQGGLATDTQYF
TRBJ2-7	TRBV5-4	few	TRBD1	TGTGCCAGCAGCCTCGGACAGGGAATCTCCTACGAGCAGTACTTC	CASSLGQGISYEQYF
TRBJ2-6	TRBV27	NA	NA	TGTGCCAGCAGTTTATGGGCTGCTGGGGCCAACGTCCTGACTTTC	CASSLWAAGANVLTF
TRBJ2-1	TRBV20-1	NA	NA	TGCAGTGCCACCCGAGAGAAGCAGTTCTTC	CSATREKQFF
TRBJ1-1	TRBV11-1	NA	TRBD1	TGTGCCAGCAGCTCTCGCGGACAGGGGTACATGAACACTGAAGCTTTCTTT	CASSSRGQGYMNTEAFF
TRBJ1-2	TRBV20-1	NA	NA	TGCAGTGCTAGAAACAGGGTTGGCTACACCTTC	CSARNRVGYTF
TRBJ2-7	TRBV2	NA	NA	TGTGCCAGCATCAGACGAACTGGGACTCCCGGCTACGAGCAGTACTTC	CASIRRTGTPGYEQYF
TRBJ1-5	TRBV6-1	NA	NA	TGTGCCGGCAGCGAAGCGCGCGGTCAGCCCCAGCATTTT	CAGSEARGQPQHF
TRBJ2-1	TRBV7-2	NA	NA	TGTGCCAGCAGCTTATTCCCCACCCTAAACAATGAGCAGTTCTTC	CASSLFPTLNNEQFF
TRBJ2-1	TRBV30	NA	NA	TGTGCCTGGGCACCCGGGGCCTACAATGAGCAGTTCTTC	CAWAPGAYNEQFF
TRBJ1-5	TRBV7-2	large	TRBD1	TGTGCCAGCAGCACGGACAGGGGACATCAGCCCCAGCATTTT	CASSTDRGHQPQHF
TRBJ1-6	TRBV18	NA	TRBD1	TGTGCCAGCTCCGAAGTACAGGGGGTTGGATCACCCCTCCACTTT	CASSEVQGVGSPLHF
TRBJ2-1	TRBV4-3	NA	TRBD1	TGCGCCAGCAGCCAAAGGGACAGCCCTAACAATGAGCGGTTCTTC	CASSQRDSPNNERFF
TRBJ2-5	TRBV2	NA	TRBD2	TGTGCCAGCAGTGACGGCGCTAGCGGGAGGGCCCAGTACTTC	CASSDGASGRAQYF
TRBJ2-1	TRBV10-1	once	NA	TGCGCCAGCAGGAAACTAGCCCTCCCTGTGGATGAGCAGTTCTTC	CASRKLALPVDEQFF